The rows below give T cell receptor beta chains drawn from one sample of a study of technical replicates of blood from four donors. The repertoire was sequenced with immunoSEQ multiplex PCR; TCRdb's copy has only in-frame clones and lacks some. The data contain roughly 70,000 clones, 93% of them singletons. Material: T cells isolated from PBMCs. The receptors come from a human donor in good health. CDR3s include the opening cysteine and the closing phenylalanine or tryptophan. D genes are given only for firm matches. Clone size is stated in some rows and not others, as once, few, many or a class when expanded.

J gene: TRBJ2-7; clone size: -; V gene: TRBV5-1; D gene: -; CDR3 protein: CASSLDPSVSYEQYF; CDR3 DNA: TGCGCCAGCAGCTTGGATCCTAGCGTCTCCTACGAGCAGTACTTC
J gene: TRBJ2-7; clone size: -; V gene: TRBV11-2; D gene: -; CDR3 protein: CASSSGGSQYF; CDR3 DNA: TGTGCCAGCAGCTCTGGGGGGTCTCAGTACTTC
J gene: TRBJ1-2; clone size: -; V gene: TRBV11-3; D gene: TRBD1; CDR3 protein: CASSFGQGHGYTF; CDR3 DNA: TGTGCCAGCAGCTTCGGACAGGGCCATGGCTACACCTTC
J gene: TRBJ2-7; clone size: -; V gene: TRBV11-2; D gene: -; CDR3 protein: CASSPTQGRIHEQYF; CDR3 DNA: TGTGCCAGCAGCCCTACGCAGGGGCGCATCCACGAGCAGTACTTC
J gene: TRBJ2-1; clone size: -; V gene: TRBV5-1; D gene: TRBD2; CDR3 protein: CASSFPRLAGFQQRTREQFF; CDR3 DNA: TGCGCCAGCAGCTTCCCTCGACTAGCGGGATTTCAACAAAGGACCAGGGAGCAGTTCTTC
J gene: TRBJ2-1; clone size: -; V gene: TRBV2; D gene: TRBD1; CDR3 protein: CASSGPSGTGSYNEQFF; CDR3 DNA: TGTGCCAGCAGTGGACCCTCGGGGACAGGGTCTTACAATGAGCAGTTCTTC
J gene: TRBJ1-3; clone size: once; V gene: TRBV6-1; D gene: TRBD1; CDR3 protein: CASSGQGDGNTIYF; CDR3 DNA: TGTGCCAGCAGCGGACAGGGCGATGGAAACACCATATATTTT
J gene: TRBJ2-7; clone size: -; V gene: TRBV6-6; D gene: -; CDR3 protein: CASSSDLGEQYF; CDR3 DNA: TGTGCCAGCAGCTCCGACTTGGGCGAGCAGTACTTC
J gene: TRBJ1-1; clone size: -; V gene: TRBV2; D gene: TRBD1; CDR3 protein: CASSERYFSVWDRRLNTEAFF; CDR3 DNA: TGTGCCAGCAGTGAACGTTATTTTTCTGTATGGGACAGGAGATTGAACACTGAAGCTTTCTTT
J gene: TRBJ1-2; clone size: -; V gene: TRBV11-2; D gene: -; CDR3 protein: CASSRSPGDGYTF; CDR3 DNA: TGTGCCAGCAGCCGAAGTCCGGGGGACGGCTACACCTTC
J gene: TRBJ2-5; clone size: -; V gene: TRBV7-9; D gene: -; CDR3 protein: CASSPVPGQKETQYF; CDR3 DNA: TGTGCCAGCAGCCCAGTACCAGGACAGAAAGAGACCCAGTACTTC